This T cell receptor beta chain was obtained from a study of early T cells in non-severe SARS-CoV-2 infection. Study-wide context: The study sequenced bulk RNA from unsorted whole blood, with chains unpaired. General observations from the study: Matches to VDJdb favored anti-spike CD8 responses and missed private and CD4 specificities.

MiXCR, run by TCRdb on the 5' RACE reads, gives a single entry per CDR3 protein. This table holds tens of thousands of distinct CDR3 sequences, 10% found once. J lost 9 bases, V lost 5 bases, and 7 bases had no gene match. This CDR3 is built from 15 residues. This clonotype was picked up many times. Its antigen is still unknown. This clonotype originated in an adult who was a healthcare worker with PCR-confirmed SARS-CoV-2 infection or an uninfected control (not recorded which). Sequenced sample: whole blood. The rearrangement links TRBV12-3 or TRBV12-4 to TRBJ2-1; TRBD2 matches at 13 bases. Written as DNA, the CDR3 is TGTGCCAGCAGTATACTAGCGGGGGGGCTAGCTGAGCAGTTCTTC. Protein: CASSILAGGLAEQFF.